Listed here are 28 T cell receptor beta chains from one sample, sequenced in a study of post-analysis software for immune sequencing data. The study, taken as a whole, reports: Controls showed lower frequencies than patients for a few TRBV segments, and TRBV5-6, TRBV5-1 and TRBV20-1 were among these.

Sequencing libraries made from TCR beta cDNA carried unique molecular identifiers. TCRdb used MiXCR to reprocess the PCR reads, holding one entry per CDR3 protein. The repertoire has roughly 540,000 distinct CDR3 sequences, around 34% of them found once; the top ten carry 4.5% to 7.5%. Antigen specificity for these receptors is unknown. Sample: blood. Every receptor here comes from a girl aged 2-17 years with multiple sclerosis.

This chain links TRBV2 with TRBJ2-5; 7 bases map to TRBD2. Trimming cost V 7 bases and J 5 bases; bases outside gene matches: 13. This CDR3 region has 15 residues. Germline V CDR1 and CDR2: SNHLY, FYNNEI. CDR3 bases: TGTGCCAGCAACCTTAGCGGGCGCATGATCGAGACCCAGTACTTC. As protein: CASNLSGRMIETQYF.

This clonotype was seen ten or more times. The J gene is TRBJ1-2, the V gene TRBV6-5, with D uncertain. V was shortened by 8 bases and J by 4 bases, with 11 bases between the two germline ends. The CDR3 extends over 12 amino acids. Germline V gene data show CDR1 as MNHEY and CDR2 as SVGAGI. CDR3 coding DNA: TGTGCCAGCTTTTCAATGGGCTATGGCTACACCTTC. Protein sequence: CASFSMGYGYTF.

The sample holds a few counts of this clonotype. This chain links TRBV5-1 with TRBJ1-2; D not certain. V was shortened by 9 bases and J by 8 bases, with 20 bases between the two germline ends. CDR1 is SGHRS, CDR2 YFSETQ, per germline. The CDR3 is made up of 13 amino acids. CDR3 coding DNA: TGCGCCACTGGACGGGGTGATTCAGAAGGCTACACCTTC. Amino acid sequence: CATGRGDSEGYTF.

V usage is TRBV12-3 or TRBV12-4 and J usage is TRBJ1-2; no clear D gene. The length of the CDR3 is 13 residues. V was cut by 3 bases and J by 6 bases, with 11 bases left in between. CDR3 bases: TGTGCCAGCAGTTTCGAACCGGTAGATGGCTACACCTTC. Amino acids: CASSFEPVDGYTF.

CDR3 in amino acids: CASSPGLAGPNEQFF. CDR3 coding DNA: TGTGCCAGCAGCCCCGGACTAGCGGGGCCCAATGAGCAGTTCTTC. The chain uses TRBV3-1 and TRBJ2-1, with 12 bases that match TRBD2. In germline, CDR1 is LGHDT, CDR2 YNNKEL (reference sequence). V lost 4 bases, J lost 6 bases, and 4 bases stayed unmatched. This CDR3 has 15 residues.

The V gene is TRBV29-1, the J gene TRBJ2-7, with 11 nucleotides matching TRBD2. The CDR3 sequence is 14 residues long. Per the germline V gene, CDR1 is SQVTM and CDR2 is ANQGSEA. The junction had 8 bases not matched to a gene; V was cut back by 4 bases and J by 6 bases. CDR3 loop: CSVGGLAVEAEQYF. In DNA, the CDR3 is TGCAGCGTTGGGGGACTAGCGGTGGAAGCCGAGCAGTACTTC.

This clonotype has more than one count but fewer than ten. This chain connects TRBV20-1 to TRBJ1-5, with TRBD1 matching 8 bases. The J segment lost 5 bases and the V segment lost 3 bases, leaving 3 bases of the junction unmatched. CDR1 and CDR2 (germline): DFQATT, SNEGSKA (reference sequence). This CDR3 is 13 amino acids long. The CDR3 DNA is TGCAGTGCTAGGACAGGGGTCCATCAGCCCCAGCATTTT. Amino acid sequence: CSARTGVHQPQHF.

This clonotype came up a few times. The chain joins TRBV5-1 to TRBJ1-1, with TRBD1 identical over 8 bases. The CDR3 consists of 14 residues. V dropped 2 bases and J dropped 7; count of bases not matched to a gene: 7. CDR1 is SGHRS, CDR2 YFSETQ, per germline. CDR3: CASSFNRGSGEAFF. In DNA, the CDR3 is TGCGCCAGCAGCTTCAACAGGGGGTCGGGTGAAGCTTTCTTT.

This rearrangement joins TRBV20-1 to TRBJ2-3, with a weak D call TRBD2 (6 bases). The CDR3 contains 15 residues. Trimming cost V 0 bases and J 3 bases, with 13 bases left between them. Per germline, CDR1 DFQATT and CDR2 SNEGSKA (reference sequence). CDR3 protein: CSARDQASETDTQYF. CDR3 coding DNA: TGCAGTGCTAGAGATCAAGCTAGCGAAACAGATACGCAGTATTTT.

In its sample, this clonotype was seen a few times. This sequence joins TRBV7-6 and TRBJ1-5; 8 nucleotides line up with TRBD1. Looked up from germline, CDR1 is SGHVS and CDR2 is FNYEAQ. CDR3 length equals 18 residues. Trimming at V came to 3 bases and at J to 2 bases, leaving 12 bases not matched to a gene. The DNA for the CDR3 is TGTGCCAGCAGCTTCCCGGACAGGGCGGATTGGGGCAATCAGCCCCAGCATTTT. It is translated as CASSFPDRADWGNQPQHF.

As DNA, the CDR3 is TGTGCCAGCAGCCCCGGTAGCCCTACAGGGGGGCCCCAGCATTTT. Its protein product is CASSPGSPTGGPQHF. The chain employs TRBV7-9 and TRBJ1-5; 8 nucleotides align to TRBD1. V was pared by 5 bases and J by 9 bases, with 12 bases of the junction left unmatched. The CDR3 consists of 15 residues. Germline lookup yields CDR1 SEHNR and CDR2 FQNEAQ (reference sequence).

The chain is built from TRBV5-5 and TRBJ1-2; D is uncertain. Germline CDR1 reads SGHKS; CDR2 reads YYEKEE (reference sequence). There are 13 residues in the CDR3. The germline V and J ends were trimmed by 4 bases and 5 bases, with 12 bases remaining between them. The CDR3 bases are TGTGCCAGCAGCCAGACCGACGATTATGGCTACACCTTC. Translating gives CASSQTDDYGYTF.

The chain recombines TRBV20-1 with TRBJ2-5, with 13 bases fitting TRBD2. This CDR3 is 17 amino acids long. V shed 0 bases, J shed 1 base, and the junction held 5 bases outside the gene matches. Per germline, CDR1 DFQATT and CDR2 SNEGSKA (reference sequence). CDR3 region: CSARDVGTSGAQETQYF. CDR3 nucleotides: TGCAGTGCTAGAGATGTTGGGACTAGCGGGGCCCAAGAGACCCAGTACTTC.

As to this clonotype: At one boundary the junction diverges from the germline segment, which might be a read error. In DNA form, the CDR3 reads TGTGCCAGTAGCCTCCTGACTAGCGGGGGGGCTACAGATACGCAGTATTTT. Translation: CASSLLTSGGATDTQYF. The chain has TRBV3-1 and TRBJ2-3; 14 bases fit TRBD2. The CDR3 contains 17 residues. The germline CDR1 and CDR2 sequences are LGHDT and YNNKEL (reference sequence).

This clonotype was observed a single time. The gene calls are TRBV7-9 and TRBJ2-3; the match to TRBD2 covers 7 bases. Germline loops: CDR1 SEHNR, CDR2 FQNEAQ (reference sequence). This CDR3 region has 15 residues. V trimming: 4 bases; J trimming: 6 bases; junction bases outside the gene matches: 10. The CDR3 loop is CASSWTSSVMDTQYF. Written as DNA, the CDR3 is TGTGCCAGCAGCTGGACTAGTTCTGTTATGGATACGCAGTATTTT.

The chain employs TRBV20-1 and TRBJ2-3; D uncertain. Per germline, CDR1 DFQATT and CDR2 SNEGSKA (reference sequence). Deletions cut 3 bases from V and 8 bases from J, with 12 bases between. The CDR3 length is 12 residues. The CDR3 region is CSASGVGFTQYF. CDR3 nucleotide sequence: TGCAGTGCTAGTGGCGTCGGCTTTACGCAGTATTTT.

This chain links TRBV6-2 or TRBV6-3 with TRBJ2-5; unclear D gene. The last part of the DNA fits TRBJ2-7 better; the J call may be wrong. CDR3 length equals 11 residues. Germline values: CDR1 MNHEY, CDR2 SVGEGT. The CDR3 coding sequence is TGTGCCAGCAGCAATGGGTACGAGCAGTACTTC. Protein sequence: CASSNGYEQYF.

In its sample, this clonotype was seen many times. The chain is built from TRBV20-1 and TRBJ1-2; D perhaps matches TRBD1 (5 bases). CDR1 and CDR2 (germline): DFQATT, SNEGSKA (reference sequence). The CDR3 covers 15 residues. V was pared by 2 bases and J by 2 bases, with 15 bases between. The CDR3 nucleotides are TGCAGTGCTAGACCTGGGGGGGTTATAAACTATGGCTACACCTTC. Its protein product is CSARPGGVINYGYTF.

Concerning this clonotype itself: One junction end does not reproduce the germline sequence, and a read error may be involved. This chain's CDR3 is CAGSQFRVLTDTQYF. The CDR3 nucleotides read TGTGCCGGCAGCCAATTCCGAGTCCTCACAGATACGCAGTATTTT. This chain uses TRBV3-1 with TRBJ2-3; no definite D call. The CDR3 runs to 15 residues. Germline CDR1 LGHDT, CDR2 YNNKEL (reference sequence).

V and J are TRBV27 and TRBJ2-7, with 10 bases lining up with TRBD1. Looked up from germline, CDR1 is MNHEY and CDR2 is SMNVEV (reference sequence). The CDR3 contains 14 residues. The J segment lost 5 bases and the V segment lost 5 bases, leaving 6 bases of the junction unmatched. This CDR3 is CASSTGQGVDEQYF. The CDR3 DNA is TGTGCCAGCAGTACCGGACAGGGGGTTGACGAGCAGTACTTC.

This clonotype was recorded a few times. J is TRBJ1-1 and V is TRBV5-1; D possibly corresponds to TRBD1 (5 bases). From germline, CDR1 is SGHRS and CDR2 YFSETQ. The CDR3 extends over 15 amino acids. Trimming pared 4 bases from V and 4 bases from J, leaving 17 bases between. CDR3 bases: TGCGCCAGCAGCGGTACCACAGGTTTTATCACTGAAGCTTTCTTT. Translated, it gives CASSGTTGFITEAFF. Full variable domain (rest looked up from reference TRBV5-1 and TRBJ1-1): KAGVTQTPRYLIKTRGQQVTLSCSPISGHRSVSWYQQTPGQGLQFLFEYFSETQRNKGNFPGRFSGRQFSNSRSEMNVSTLELGDSALYLCASSGTTGFITEAFFGQGTRLTVV.

This clonotype showed up just once. The V call is TRBV5-1, the J call TRBJ2-4; D gene ambiguous. The CDR3 contains 13 residues. V gave up 0 bases and J gave up 10 bases, with 11 bases separating them. Germline V lookup: CDR1 SGHRS, CDR2 YFSETQ. CDR3 in amino acids: CASSLEADHIQYF. The CDR3 DNA reads as TGCGCCAGCAGCTTGGAGGCAGATCATATTCAGTACTTC.

This chain uses TRBV9 with TRBJ2-5; 7 bases are shared with TRBD2. The CDR3 spans 15 residues. In germline, CDR1 is SGDLS, CDR2 YYNGEE. V was clipped by 0 bases and J by 2 bases; unmatched bases: 4. CDR3 amino acids: CASSVDPSGQETQYF. CDR3 DNA: TGTGCCAGCAGCGTAGACCCTAGCGGACAAGAGACCCAGTACTTC.

The chain uses TRBV12-3 or TRBV12-4 and TRBJ1-1; 7 bases agree with TRBD1. The CDR3 is 15 amino acids. J lost 5 bases, V lost 2 bases, and 8 bases had no gene match. The CDR3 loop reads CASSLRTGAGTEAFF. The CDR3 DNA is TGTGCCAGCAGTTTAAGAACAGGGGCGGGAACTGAAGCTTTCTTT.

The chain couples TRBV29-1 to TRBJ1-2; possibly TRBD1 for D (5 bases). Germline CDR1 reads SQVTM; CDR2 reads ANQGSEA. The CDR3 has 12 residues. V gave up 3 bases and J gave up 6 bases, with 11 bases separating them. DNA for the CDR3: TGCAGCGTTGAGTCAGGGTTGGATGGCTACACCTTC. This codes for CSVESGLDGYTF.

This clonotype was seen more than once but under ten times. The chain couples TRBV12-3 or TRBV12-4 to TRBJ2-1; 9 bases align to TRBD1. The junction had 16 bases not matched to a gene; V was cut back by 2 bases and J by 8 bases. The CDR3 is 18 residues long. Here the CDR3 reads CASSLLSPGQGYPHEQFF. CDR3 nucleotides: TGTGCCAGCAGTTTACTATCCCCGGGACAGGGATACCCCCATGAGCAGTTCTTC.

This clonotype was detected a few times. The gene calls are TRBV25-1 and TRBJ1-2; TRBD1 aligns across 8 bases. Germline lookup yields CDR1 MGHDK and CDR2 SYGVNS. This CDR3 has 14 residues. Trimming cost V 6 bases and J 2 bases; bases outside gene matches: 5. CDR3 loop: CASRGTGPNYGYTF. The CDR3 region has the DNA TGTGCCAGCAGAGGGACAGGCCCAAACTATGGCTACACCTTC.

The chain employs TRBV7-3 and TRBJ2-1; no clear D gene. The CDR3 has 16 amino acids. CDR1 and CDR2 from the germline V gene are SGHTA and FQGTGA. V lost 5 bases and J lost 5, with 19 bases in between. The CDR3 DNA is TGTGCCAGCAGCAAGGACCCTACCCCAAAACACAATGAGCAGTTCTTC. Its translation is CASSKDPTPKHNEQFF.